These 15 T cell receptor beta chains originate from one sample sequenced in a study of blood T cell repertoires in COVID-19. TCRdb's copy holds only in-frame clones and misses some; the assay was immunoSEQ multiplex PCR. The table has 85,000 to 120,000 clones, around nine tenths seen once. Sequences were obtained from peripheral blood. The receptors shown here come from a woman in her fifties or sixties with COVID-19, enrolled during active disease.

This clone occurred a few times. The chain recombines TRBV5-8 with TRBJ1-4; 10 bases map to TRBD1. V was clipped by 4 bases and J by 0 bases; unmatched bases: 6. The germline gives CDR1 SGHTS, CDR2 YDEGEE. This CDR3 is built from 17 residues. This CDR3 is CASSLGQGVATNEKLFF. DNA of the CDR3: TGTGCCAGCAGCCTAGGACAGGGGGTGGCAACTAATGAAAAACTGTTTTTT.

V usage is TRBV5-4 and J usage is TRBJ1-2, with 7 bases identical to TRBD1. Trimming took 5 bases from V and 3 from J; bases not matched to a gene: 7. The CDR3 length is 14 residues. Germline V lookup: CDR1 SGHNT, CDR2 YYREEE (reference sequence). CDR3 residues: CASRTGTSHYGYTF. The CDR3 nucleotides read TGTGCCAGCAGGACAGGGACGTCTCACTATGGCTACACCTTC.

The gene calls are TRBV5-1 and TRBJ2-2; D might be TRBD1 (6 bases). V lost 6 bases, J lost 2 bases, and 11 bases lay in between. Germline V lookup: CDR1 SGHRS, CDR2 YFSETQ. This CDR3 spans 14 amino acids. The DNA of the CDR3 is TGCGCCAGCACCCGGGACACTAACACCGGGGAGCTGTTTTTT. Its protein is CASTRDTNTGELFF.

The chain uses TRBV4-1 and TRBJ2-7; 13 nucleotides line up with TRBD2. This CDR3 has 17 residues. Germline V gene lookup returns CDR1 MGHRA and CDR2 YSYEKL. Germline trimming cut 4 bases from V and 1 base from J; bases unmatched to any gene: 7. The CDR3 here is CASSLRLAGGQSYEQYF. In DNA, the CDR3 is TGCGCCAGCAGCCTCCGACTAGCGGGGGGCCAATCCTACGAGCAGTACTTC.

The chain links TRBV4-3 to TRBJ2-6; D might be TRBD1 (6 bases). Germline CDR1 reads LGHNA; CDR2 reads YSLEER. The germline V and J ends were trimmed by 1 base and 2 bases, with 6 bases remaining between them. This CDR3 is built from 15 residues. The CDR3 nucleotides are TGCGCCAGCAGCCAAGCAGGGGCTGGGGCCAACGTCCTGACTTTC. Amino acids: CASSQAGAGANVLTF.

The chain combines TRBV11-2 with TRBJ1-3; D remains unclear. With 3 bases removed from V and 2 bases from J, the gap between germline ends came to 14 bases. Germline CDR1 reads SGHAT; CDR2 reads FQNNGV. The CDR3 is 16 residues long. The CDR3 nucleotides are TGTGCCAGCAGCTTTACGGGCGGCGGGGCTGGAAACACCATATATTTT. Encoded protein: CASSFTGGGAGNTIYF.

The chain carries TRBV3-1 (or the pseudogene TRBV3-2) and TRBJ1-3; D call uncertain. The CDR3 totals 16 residues. The germline V gene encodes CDR1 LGHDT and CDR2 YNNKEL (reference sequence). Deletions cut 4 bases from V and 0 bases from J, with 13 bases between. CDR3 bases: TGTGCCAGCAGCCTAGAGGGCGTGAACTCTGGAAACACCATATATTTT. Residues: CASSLEGVNSGNTIYF.

This chain uses TRBV5-4 with TRBJ2-5, with a possible D match to TRBD2 (6 bases). The V end was cut by 6 bases, the J end by 2 bases, with 17 bases between. CDR3 length: 15 residues. The V gene's germline CDR1 is SGHNT and CDR2 YYREEE (reference sequence). CDR3 sequence (DNA): TGTGCCAGCAAGAGGTCGGGAGCTGCTCAAGAGACCCAGTACTTC. As protein: CASKRSGAAQETQYF. Complete variable domain (other parts from reference TRBV5-4 and TRBJ2-5): ETGVTQSPTHLIKTRGQQVTLRCSSQSGHNTVSWYQQALGQGPQFIFQYYREEENGRGNFPPRFSGLQFPNYSSELNVNALELDDSALYLCASKRSGAAQETQYFGPGTRLLVL.

The table lists this clone with a count of one. This chain links TRBV27 with TRBJ1-1, with a possible D match to TRBD1 (5 bases). There are 15 residues in the CDR3. Per the germline V gene, CDR1 is MNHEY and CDR2 is SMNVEV (reference sequence). V gave up 6 bases and J gave up 1 base, with 15 bases separating them. The CDR3 DNA follows: TGTGCCAGCAGGCGGAACGGGGGACCGAACACTGAAGCTTTCTTT. Translating gives CASRRNGGPNTEAFF.

The chain recombines TRBV10-3 with TRBJ1-5, with TRBD1 matching over 9 bases. Germline CDR1 and CDR2: ENHRY and SYGVKD. With 4 bases clipped from V and 6 bases from J, the junction kept 4 bases outside the gene matches. The CDR3 length is 14 residues. The CDR3, as DNA: TGTGCCATCAGTGGACAGGGGGTAAGTCAGCCCCAGCATTTT. Amino acid sequence: CAISGQGVSQPQHF.

The rearrangement links TRBV10-3 to TRBJ2-2; TRBD1 matches at 8 bases. Germline V lookup: CDR1 ENHRY, CDR2 SYGVKD. The length of the CDR3 is 13 residues. Germline trimming cut 11 bases from V and 1 base from J; bases unmatched to any gene: 3. Written as DNA, the CDR3 is TGTGCCGTCGACAGGGGGAACACCGGGGAGCTGTTTTTT. Translating it yields CAVDRGNTGELFF.

The chain is built from TRBV28 and TRBJ1-5; no reliable D call. The CDR3 has 13 amino acids. Looked up from germline, CDR1 is MDHEN and CDR2 is SYDVKM. V was pared by 2 bases and J by 2 bases, with 4 bases between. The CDR3 sequence is CASSLTGNQPQHF. In DNA form, the CDR3 reads TGTGCCAGCAGTTTAACAGGCAATCAGCCCCAGCATTTT.

The gene calls are TRBV10-3 and TRBJ1-1, with a tentative D call TRBD1 (6 bases). The V end was cut by 8 bases, the J end by 4 bases, with 14 bases between. The CDR3 is made up of 13 amino acids. Germline CDR1 is ENHRY and CDR2 is SYGVKD. The chain's CDR3 is CAIQGGEGTEAFF. DNA of the CDR3: TGTGCCATCCAAGGGGGGGAGGGCACTGAAGCTTTCTTT.

The chain employs TRBV28 and TRBJ1-6; TRBD1 matches 9 bases. The CDR3 runs to 17 residues. In germline, CDR1 is MDHEN, CDR2 SYDVKM. The junction had 4 bases not matched to a gene; V was cut back by 2 bases and J by 2 bases. This chain's CDR3 is CASSLKQGATYNSPLHF. CDR3 bases: TGTGCCAGCAGTTTAAAACAGGGGGCTACCTATAATTCACCCCTCCACTTT.

The V and J genes are TRBV19 and TRBJ1-1; D gene ambiguous. Trimming shortened V by 5 bases and J by 6 bases, and 13 bases separated the two germline ends. The germline V gene encodes CDR1 LNHDA and CDR2 SQIVND (reference sequence). CDR3 length: 13 amino acids. CDR3 DNA: TGTGCCAGTAGTCGAATCGAGAGATCTGAAGCTTTCTTT. Its protein product is CASSRIERSEAFF.